Following are 14 T cell receptor beta chains from one sample sequenced in a study of blood T cell repertoires in COVID-19. Only in-frame clones appear in the TCRdb table, and some are missing; sequencing was by immunoSEQ multiplex PCR. The table has some 70,000 clones, about nine tenths seen once. The sample comprised peripheral blood. The origin of the receptors is a human donor with active COVID-19. The donor label of this sample is uncertain.

The rearrangement uses TRBV11-3 and TRBJ2-1; 9 bases map to TRBD2. Trimming cost V 2 bases and J 9 bases; bases outside gene matches: 11. Per germline, CDR1 SGHNT and CDR2 YENEEA. The CDR3 has 16 amino acids. CDR3 region: CASSLPGSGSFSEQFF. For the CDR3, the DNA is TGTGCCAGCAGCTTACCAGGTAGCGGGAGCTTCAGTGAGCAGTTCTTC.

The chain couples TRBV14 to TRBJ1-5; D might be TRBD1 (6 bases). The CDR3 covers 14 residues. V was cut by 2 bases and J by 4 bases, with 9 bases left in between. Looked up from germline, CDR1 is SGHDN and CDR2 is FVKESK. The CDR3 DNA reads as TGTGCCAGCAGCCAAACAGGGTTAAATCAGCCCCAGCATTTT. Translated, it gives CASSQTGLNQPQHF.

This clone has just one count. The CDR3 nucleotides are TGCGCCAGCAGCCAAGCCTTGACAGGGGGGTTTTATCAGCCCCAGCATTTT. Translating gives CASSQALTGGFYQPQHF. The chain uses TRBV4-1 and TRBJ1-5; 9 nucleotides match TRBD1. The CDR3 totals 17 residues. Germline CDR1 is MGHRA and CDR2 is YSYEKL. Losses at the gene ends were 1 base for V and 5 bases for J; bases not matched to a gene: 9.

Here the CDR3 DNA reads TGTGCCAGCAACGGACAGGGTTTAGAGACCCAGTACTTC. This gives the protein CASNGQGLETQYF. The chain has TRBV6-5 and TRBJ2-5; 8 bases match TRBD1. The germline V gene has CDR1 MNHEY and CDR2 SVGAGI. The CDR3 spans 13 residues. V was clipped by 7 bases and J by 4 bases; unmatched bases: 5.

The chain employs TRBV4-3 and TRBJ1-2; 10 bases match TRBD1. CDR1 LGHNA and CDR2 YSLEER come from the germline V gene. This CDR3 contains 15 residues. V lost 1 base, J lost 3 bases, and 2 bases stayed unmatched. As DNA, the CDR3 is TGCGCCAGCAGCCAAGGACAGGGGGCTCACTATGGCTACACCTTC. This sequence encodes CASSQGQGAHYGYTF.

The V and J genes are TRBV28 and TRBJ1-5; maybe TRBD1 (5 bases). CDR1 is MDHEN, CDR2 SYDVKM, per germline. V was clipped by 10 bases and J by 0 bases, with 16 bases between them. This CDR3 has 15 amino acids. The CDR3 nucleotides are TGTGCCACCGCCGGAGGGGATTATAGCAATCAGCCCCAGCATTTT. This translates into CATAGGDYSNQPQHF.

The chain recombines TRBV19 with TRBJ2-3; the D gene is possibly TRBD1 (5 bases). Germline values: CDR1 LNHDA, CDR2 SQIVND (reference sequence). With 2 bases removed from V and 1 base from J, the gap between germline ends came to 10 bases. The CDR3 sequence is 15 residues long. This CDR3 is CASSIRPGRTDTQYF. CDR3 nucleotide sequence: TGTGCCAGTAGTATAAGGCCAGGGCGCACAGATACGCAGTATTTT.

The rearrangement joins TRBV2 to TRBJ2-3, with unresolved D. The V gene's germline CDR1 is SNHLY and CDR2 FYNNEI. The V end was cut by 6 bases, the J end by 3 bases, with 10 bases between. The CDR3 contains 13 residues. The CDR3 DNA follows: TGTGCCAGCAGGCCGCGTTTGACAGATACGCAGTATTTT. This translates into CASRPRLTDTQYF.

The chain links TRBV6-5 to TRBJ2-7, with 11 bases lining up with TRBD2. Germline values: CDR1 MNHEY, CDR2 SVGAGI. V lost 6 bases to trimming and J lost 7 bases; unmatched junction nucleotides: 11. The CDR3 consists of 15 residues. CDR3 sequence (DNA): TGTGCCAGCAGACTTGGGACTAGCGGCTCTCGGGAGCAGTACTTC. It encodes CASRLGTSGSREQYF.

The gene calls are TRBV12-3 or TRBV12-4 and TRBJ1-4; D call uncertain. The germline V and J ends were trimmed by 7 bases and 8 bases, with 14 bases remaining between them. The CDR3 loop spans 13 amino acids. CDR3 sequence: CASTPDRGEKLFF. The CDR3 region has the DNA TGTGCCAGCACTCCGGATAGAGGAGAAAAACTGTTTTTT.

The rearrangement links TRBV7-9 to TRBJ1-3, with 8 bases matching TRBD1. CDR1 and CDR2 (germline): SEHNR, FQNEAQ (reference sequence). The CDR3 covers 17 residues. Losses at the gene ends were 5 bases for V and 1 base for J; bases not matched to a gene: 10. CDR3 in DNA: TGTGCCAGCAGCGAAGGGATGGGGACAGGTTCTGGAAACACCATATATTTT. Translated: CASSEGMGTGSGNTIYF. Full variable domain (missing parts from reference TRBV7-9 and TRBJ1-3): DTGVSQNPRHKITKRGQNVTFRCDPISEHNRLYWYRQTLGQGPEFLTYFQNEAQLEKSRLLSDRFSAERPKGSFSTLEIQRTEQGDSAMYLCASSEGMGTGSGNTIYFGEGSWLTVV.

This chain uses TRBV27 with TRBJ2-5; 7 bases fit TRBD2. The trim removed 7 bases at V and 5 bases at J, leaving 13 bases unmatched. Germline V gene sequence: CDR1 MNHEY, CDR2 SMNVEV (reference sequence). This CDR3 has 15 amino acids. CDR3 region: CASTRTSRGLETQYF. The CDR3 bases are TGTGCCAGCACGAGGACTAGTCGGGGACTGGAGACCCAGTACTTC.

V and J are TRBV28 and TRBJ2-1; D uncertain. Germline assignment: CDR1 MDHEN and CDR2 SYDVKM. The CDR3 totals 13 residues. The V end lost 2 bases, the J end lost 7 bases, and 9 bases lay between the germline ends. The CDR3: CASSLNSRNEQFF. For the CDR3, the DNA is TGTGCCAGCAGTTTAAATAGCCGGAATGAGCAGTTCTTC.

This chain connects TRBV5-1 to TRBJ2-5; D not resolved. With 4 bases removed from V and 5 bases from J, the gap between germline ends came to 6 bases. The CDR3 has 11 amino acids. Looked up from germline, CDR1 is SGHRS and CDR2 is YFSETQ. CDR3 nucleotide sequence: TGCGCCAGCAGCAAGAGGGAGACCCAGTACTTC. Amino acid sequence: CASSKRETQYF.